These 16 T cell receptor beta chains share one sample of origin, sequenced in a study of T cells in Graves' hyperthyroidism and ophthalmopathy. RNA transcripts gave rise to amplified TCR beta CDR3 regions. Researchers ran a first-round RT-PCR on the TCR CDR3 using the HTBI primer set. TCRdb independently ran MiXCR on the multiplex PCR reads; one entry per CDR3 protein. The data show 640,000 or so distinct CDR3 sequences, 12% to 15% seen once. Sequencing was carried out using blood. The receptors come from a woman aged 18-29 years with Graves' ophthalmopathy.

J is TRBJ1-1 and V is TRBV4-3; possibly TRBD1 for D (6 bases). V was pared by 0 bases and J by 4 bases, with 24 bases between. CDR3 size: 19 residues. The V gene's germline CDR1 is LGHNA and CDR2 YSLEER. CDR3 nucleotide sequence: TGCGCCAGCAGCCAAGATCAAGTCACGAGGGGGGGGCGCGTCACTGAAGCTTTCTTT. Translated, it gives CASSQDQVTRGGRVTEAFF.

This clonotype was counted at least ten times. V gene TRBV11-3 combines with J gene TRBJ2-1; D is unresolved. The germline gives CDR1 SGHNT, CDR2 YENEEA. The V end lost 3 bases, the J end lost 5 bases, and 17 bases lay between the germline ends. The length of the CDR3 is 16 residues. DNA of the CDR3: TGTGCCAGCAGCTTCCATAACGTAGGCTCGCACAATGAGCAGTTCTTC. Translating gives CASSFHNVGSHNEQFF. The full variable domain, with the rest looked up from reference TRBV11-3 and TRBJ2-1, is EAGVVQSPRYKIIEKKQPVAFWCNPISGHNTLYWYLQNLGQGPELLIRYENEEAVDDSQLPKDRFSAERLKGVDSTLKIQPAELGDSAVYLCASSFHNVGSHNEQFFGPGTRLTVL.

This clonotype came up many times. This rearrangement joins TRBV27 to TRBJ1-1; the match to TRBD1 covers 11 bases. This CDR3 spans 12 amino acids. Looked up from germline, CDR1 is MNHEY and CDR2 is SMNVEV (reference sequence). The V segment lost 10 bases and the J segment 8 bases; nucleotides outside the gene matches: 6. CDR3 protein: CATWTGGLEAFF. CDR3 nucleotide sequence: TGTGCCACATGGACAGGGGGCTTAGAAGCTTTCTTT.

This clonotype was seen a handful of times. The gene calls are TRBV3-1 and TRBJ1-5, with 8 positions matching TRBD1. After removal of 0 bases from V and 6 bases from J, the junction contained 10 bases not matched to a gene. The CDR3 contains 17 residues. The germline gives CDR1 LGHDT, CDR2 YNNKEL (reference sequence). CDR3 bases: TGTGCCAGCAGCCAAGATTACCAGGGGGCGTTTGGTCAGCCCCAGCATTTT. Residues: CASSQDYQGAFGQPQHF.

This clonotype has at least ten counts. The junction departs from the called germline gene at one end, perhaps through a read error. The chain uses TRBV28 and TRBJ2-7; a possible D gene is TRBD1 (6 bases). The CDR3 has 14 residues. The germline V gene encodes CDR1 MDHEN and CDR2 SYDVKM. The CDR3: CATSFRGWGPEQYF. The CDR3 DNA is TGTGCCACCAGTTTCCGAGGCTGGGGGCCCGAGCAGTACTTC.

This clonotype was found a few times. The CDR3 bases are TGTGCCAGCAGCCAAGATGAGGGACAGGGCTATGGCTACACCTTC. Encoded protein: CASSQDEGQGYGYTF. The rearrangement links TRBV4-2 to TRBJ1-2; 9 bases fit TRBD1. CDR1 and CDR2 (germline): LGHNA, YNFKEQ. The CDR3 contains 15 residues. The V segment lost 0 bases and the J segment 4 bases; nucleotides outside the gene matches: 3.

This clonotype was detected ten times or more. The chain's CDR3 is CASSFPWTRGIGETQYF. CDR3 coding DNA: TGTGCCAGCAGTTTCCCCTGGACTAGGGGGATTGGCGAGACCCAGTACTTC. The chain carries TRBV6-2 or TRBV6-3 and TRBJ2-5; possible D gene TRBD2, 7 bases. Trimming took 4 bases from V and 5 from J, leaving 23 bases between them. Germline loops: CDR1 MNHEY, CDR2 SVGEGT. This CDR3 is built from 17 residues.

This clonotype was seen a handful of times. This chain links TRBV27 with TRBJ2-3; either TRBD1 or TRBD2 may supply D (5 bases each). This CDR3 region has 15 residues. Germline CDR1 reads MNHEY; CDR2 reads SMNVEV (reference sequence). V was shortened by 7 bases and J by 1 base, with 15 bases between the two germline ends. The CDR3 coding sequence is TGTGCCAGCACCGAGGGGCTCTCTCGCACAGATACGCAGTATTTT. Amino acid sequence: CASTEGLSRTDTQYF.

This chain uses TRBV30 with TRBJ1-2, with D perhaps TRBD1 (6 bases). The CDR3 contains 13 residues. Between the trimmed V and J ends, which lost 2 bases and 6 bases, there was a span of 13 bases. Germline V gene lookup returns CDR1 GTSNPN and CDR2 SVGIG (reference sequence). This CDR3 is CAWSIQGADGYTF. The CDR3 DNA is TGTGCCTGGAGTATACAGGGCGCCGATGGCTACACCTTC.

The chain is built from TRBV30 and TRBJ2-3; D gene ambiguous. Germline V gene sequence: CDR1 GTSNPN, CDR2 SVGIG (reference sequence). The CDR3 consists of 16 residues. Trimming shortened V by 5 bases and J by 5 bases, and 23 bases separated the two germline ends. DNA of the CDR3: TGTGCCTGGGCCTCATACGGGCCGACACTAAAAGATACGCAGTATTTT. Amino acids: CAWASYGPTLKDTQYF.

This chain joins TRBV9 and TRBJ2-1; D not certain. The germline V and J ends were trimmed by 4 bases and 1 base, with 18 bases remaining between them. The CDR3 has 17 amino acids. The V gene's germline CDR1 is SGDLS and CDR2 YYNGEE. CDR3: CASSLGRGYSSYNEQFF. In DNA, the CDR3 is TGTGCCAGCAGCCTGGGTCGTGGGTATTCTTCCTACAATGAGCAGTTCTTC.

This clonotype was counted ten times or more. J is TRBJ2-7 and V is TRBV3-1, with D possibly called TRBD1 or TRBD2 (6 bases each). In germline, CDR1 is LGHDT, CDR2 YNNKEL (reference sequence). The CDR3 is 14 amino acids. V shed 4 bases and J shed 2 bases, with 12 bases lying between them. CDR3 loop: CASSPGAGPYEQYF. In DNA, the CDR3 is TGTGCCAGCAGCCCGGGGGCAGGGCCCTACGAGCAGTACTTC.

There are a few counts of this clonotype. The gene calls are TRBV6-1 and TRBJ2-5, with D perhaps TRBD1 (6 bases). Germline V gene lookup returns CDR1 MNHNS and CDR2 SASEGT. V shed 5 bases and J shed 10 bases, with 20 bases lying between them. The CDR3 contains 14 residues. Here the CDR3 DNA reads TGTGCCAGCAGTTATACAGGGCGAAGTATGGGCCAGTACTTC. This sequence encodes CASSYTGRSMGQYF.

This clonotype was observed at least ten times. The chain is built from TRBV7-8 and TRBJ2-7; 9 bases are shared with TRBD2. Per the germline V gene, CDR1 is SGHVS and CDR2 is FQNEAQ. Trimming removed 1 base from V and 3 bases from J; junction bases left unmatched: 10. The length of the CDR3 is 17 residues. DNA for the CDR3: TGTGCCAGCAGCTTAGTGGTAGCGGGAGAACCCCACTACGAGCAGTACTTC. Translated, it gives CASSLVVAGEPHYEQYF.

This clonotype showed up many times. V and J are TRBV5-1 and TRBJ2-3, with D possibly TRBD2 on 6 matching bases. This CDR3 contains 18 residues. Germline values: CDR1 SGHRS, CDR2 YFSETQ. The V end lost 2 bases, the J end lost 4 bases, and 23 bases lay between the germline ends. The CDR3 region has the DNA TGCGCCAGCAGCTTCCCGCTTGAGGGGTGGCGGGGTGCAGATACGCAGTATTTT. It is translated as CASSFPLEGWRGADTQYF.

In this sample, this clonotype turned up many times. The J gene is TRBJ2-1, the V gene TRBV7-9; a possible D gene is TRBD1 (6 bases). The V gene lost 7 bases and the J gene lost 0 bases, with 10 bases spanning the gap. The CDR3 runs 14 residues. CDR1 is SEHNR and CDR2 is FQNEAQ in the germline V gene (reference sequence). The DNA of the CDR3 is TGTGCCAGCACAAGGGACAACTCCTACAATGAGCAGTTCTTC. It codes for CASTRDNSYNEQFF.